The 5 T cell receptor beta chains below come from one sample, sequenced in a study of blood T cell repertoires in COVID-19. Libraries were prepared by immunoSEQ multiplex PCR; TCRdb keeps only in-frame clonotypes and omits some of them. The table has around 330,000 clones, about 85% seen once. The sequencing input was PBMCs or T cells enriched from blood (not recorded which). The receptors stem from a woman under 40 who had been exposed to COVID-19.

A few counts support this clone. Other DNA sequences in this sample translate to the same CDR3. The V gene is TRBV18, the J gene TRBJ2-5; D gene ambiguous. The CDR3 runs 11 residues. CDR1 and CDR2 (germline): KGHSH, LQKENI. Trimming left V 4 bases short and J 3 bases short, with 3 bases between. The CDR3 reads CASSLEETQYF. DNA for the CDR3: TGTGCCAGCTCACTCGAAGAGACCCAGTACTTC. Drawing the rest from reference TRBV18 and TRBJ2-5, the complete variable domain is NAGVMQNPRHLVRRRGQEARLRCSPMKGHSHVYWYRQLPEEGLKFMVYLQKENIIDESGMPKERFSAEFPKEGPSILRIQQVVRGDSAAYFCASSLEETQYFGPGTRLLVL.

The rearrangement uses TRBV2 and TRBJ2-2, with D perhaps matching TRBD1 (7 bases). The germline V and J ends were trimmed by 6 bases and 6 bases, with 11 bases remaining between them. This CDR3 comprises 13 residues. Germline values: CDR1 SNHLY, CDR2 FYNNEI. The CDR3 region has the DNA TGTGCCAGCAGCAGGGGGGATGCCGGGGAGCTGTTTTTT. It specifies CASSRGDAGELFF.

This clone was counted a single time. The CDR3 reads CASSEAEGRGLGYTF. The CDR3 DNA is TGTGCCAGCAGTGAAGCTGAGGGCAGGGGGCTTGGCTACACCTTC. The rearrangement joins TRBV2 to TRBJ1-2; 8 nucleotides line up with TRBD1. The V gene end was trimmed by 0 bases and the J gene end by 7 bases; junction bases not matched to a gene: 7. The CDR3 length is 15 residues. The germline gives CDR1 SNHLY, CDR2 FYNNEI.

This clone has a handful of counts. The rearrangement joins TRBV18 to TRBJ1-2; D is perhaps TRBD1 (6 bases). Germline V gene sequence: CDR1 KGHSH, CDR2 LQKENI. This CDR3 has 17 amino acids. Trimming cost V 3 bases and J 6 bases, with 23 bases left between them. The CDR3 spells CASSPYKTGTREDGYTF. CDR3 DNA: TGTGCCAGCTCACCCTATAAAACCGGGACACGGGAAGATGGCTACACCTTC.

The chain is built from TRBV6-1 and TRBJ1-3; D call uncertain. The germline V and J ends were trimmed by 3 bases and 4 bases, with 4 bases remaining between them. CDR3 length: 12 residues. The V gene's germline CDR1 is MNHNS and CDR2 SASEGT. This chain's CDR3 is CASSDIGNTIYF. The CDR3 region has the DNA TGTGCCAGCAGTGATATCGGAAACACCATATATTTT.